The sequence of this T cell receptor beta chain was determined in a study of T-cell memory formation after mild COVID-19 (dated by TCRdb to the early 2020s). Study-wide context: TCR sequence clusters from the two donors were largely donor specific. In a couple of donors, T-cell clones that expanded and contracted after mild COVID-19 were tracked by sequencing TCRalpha and TCRbeta repertoires over time. The cohort was made up of two young adult volunteers, one female and one male, who were previously healthy.

Broader findings and caveats from the paper: Some responding clones were detected in pre-infection memory, suggesting pre-existing cross-reactive memory T cells joined the SARS-CoV-2 response. From day 15 to 85, contracting clones showed balanced CD4/CD8 phenotypes, whereas a second wave of clones that expanded from day 15 to 37 leaned towards CD4+. The study covered only a couple of mild cases, and larger cohorts including severe cases with pre-infection samples were considered necessary. Contracting CD4+ clones were found mainly in CM and EM memory subsets, while CD8+ clones were enriched in EMRA. SARS-CoV-2 specificity of the second-wave clones peaking on day 37 was not confirmed.

On this clonotype: The antigen it binds to is not known. Base qualities are missing; no much larger clone stands one base away.

PBMCs were isolated by Ficoll-Paque density gradient centrifugation. V is reduced by 2 bases and J by 1 base, leaving a spacing of 11 bases between them. From cysteine to phenylalanine, the CDR3 is 16 amino acids long. The kept DNA is CDR3 alone, 48 bases in frame from the first base. As encoded in the germline V gene, CDR1 is SGHTA while CDR2 is FQGTGA. The run used an Illumina NovaSeq 6000. TCRalpha and TCRbeta cDNA libraries were built by 5'RACE with constant-segment primers, adding sample barcodes and unique molecular identifiers. RNA was extracted from every sample with Trizol reagent. Libraries were amplified in two PCR steps, with a second sample barcode and Illumina TruSeq adapters added in the second step. Sequencing of libraries was performed on an Illumina NovaSeq with 2 x 150 bp paired-end reads. As for the original processing: Demultiplexing of reads and collapsing into UMI-guided consensus sequences were performed with migec v1.2.7. With mixcr v2.1.11, UMI consensuses were aligned to TRA and TRB V and J templates and assembled into clonotypes. A clonotype was counted as expanded or contracted only if both edgeR and NoisET called the change significant, with noise models trained on biological replicates. For edgeR calls, a false discovery rate-adjusted p below 0.01 and a log2 fold-change threshold of 1 were applied. As an exploratory analysis of dynamics, max-normalized trajectories of the 1000 most abundant clonotypes were examined by PCA with hierarchical clustering. Each responding clone was given a CD4 or CD8 phenotype based on the CD4+ and CD8+ repertoires, which had been sequenced separately. TCRdb reanalyzed the raw reads on its own, using fastp at Q25 for trimming and MiXCR for clone calling, and kept in-frame beta chains. CDR3 protein sequences are deduplicated, and each keeps its most common genes and DNA. The V and J calls were not made by the authors but by TCRdb's processing. The sample includes around 220,000 distinct CDR3 sequences, with about 16% observed a single time. Clones ranked in the top ten supply 3.5% of the sample.

This receptor chain uses TRBV7-3 and TRBJ2-2; the D gene assignment is perhaps TRBD1 or TRBD2, with each matching 5 bases. The receptor's source is a man younger than 35 who had mild COVID-19 (a few samples of this study predate the infection). The sample titles of this study are shuffled in the database, so cell type and time point are left out; the donor was told from shared clones. The sample consisted of PBMCs or a T cell subset sorted from them (not recorded which). The DNA sequence follows: TGTGCCAGCAGCTTATCCGGGACGGTGAACACCGGGGAGCTGTTTTTT. It translates to CASSLSGTVNTGELFF.